This T cell receptor beta chain was identified in a study of blood T cell repertoires in COVID-19 (TCRdb year 2020). Context from the whole study: Samples from collaborators originated in the United States, Italy and Spain and spanned both the acute and convalescent phases of COVID-19. HLA class I and class II types, where available, came from metadata supplied by the sample provider rather than from assay-based typing. The dataset comprised deeply sampled blood TCRbeta repertoires from subjects exposed to, actively infected with, or recovered from COVID-19. The prospective study material was composed of cDNA or gDNA derived from T cells, B-cell-depleted T cells, or PBMCs. The sample metadata nearly always contained a de-identified subject ID, COVID-19 status, age in years and sex. A freely available public database, intended as a resource for researchers studying the immune response to SARS-CoV-2, is where the repertoires were released. The samples were drawn from the first 160 participants of the ongoing ImmuneRACE study and from over 950 subjects provided by 6 global collaborators.

Here is what the overall study found, with its caveats: The quantity of clinical and demographic metadata differed by source and by participant and was supplied without curation.

The immunoSEQ Assay, a bias-controlled multiplex PCR, was used to amplify TCRbeta CDR3 regions from genomic DNA. Per the authors' processing: The number of nucleated cells in each sample was estimated by amplification of reference gene primers within the assay. Sequence reads were collapsed and filtered to measure the absolute abundance of every unique TCRbeta CDR3 rearrangement. For each sample, productive Simpson clonality was calculated as the square root of Simpson's diversity index over productive rearrangements. This is the immuneACCESS table as TCRdb keeps it, with only in-frame sequences that have V and J called. A part of the clones is gone; compared with another copy, unresolved V genes explain less than half, and the rest is unexplained. V and J calls and clone size are copied from that table; D and trimming were computed from the DNA. This sample lists approximately 350,000 clones; approximately 88% were detected once. Clones ranked in the top ten supply over 1% of the sample.

Comment on this clone: Its binding antigen is unknown. The sample holds no much larger clone one base away, and base qualities are not on file.

The collaborating institutions used their own protocols to collect whole blood in K2EDTA tubes. For TCRbeta analysis, collaborators shipped samples as frozen whole blood, isolated PBMCs, or DNA extracted from either of those sample types. Taken from cysteine to phenylalanine, the CDR3 has 14 residues. The retained sequence is limited to the CDR3, 42 bases, with the frame set at the first base. V loses 0 bases of germline sequence and J loses 9 bases, and the interval between the two ends is 12 bases. The CDR1 and CDR2 encoded by the germline V gene are MNHEY and SVGAGI. Sequenced sample: peripheral blood. The chain joins TRBV6-5 to TRBJ2-1; D gene: possibly TRBD2, on 6 matching bases. The sequence derives from a man aged 35-49 years with acute or convalescent COVID-19. The DNA reads as follows: TGTGCCAGCAGTTACTCTCCAGCGGGTATTGAGCAGTTCTTC. Its product reads: CASSYSPAGIEQFF.